The subject of this entry is one T cell receptor beta chain. This clonotype was observed many times. No cognate antigen has been identified for it. The record has no base qualities; no much larger clone is one base away. Sequencing was carried out with an Illumina HiSeq 2500. First-strand cDNA was synthesized using Superscript III and a set of TRAV- and TRBV-specific primers, so that both TCRalpha and TCRbeta chains were covered. TCRs were amplified for about 19 PCR cycles with Phusion, using a constant-region primer paired with the adapter attached to the V primers. Amplification of the isolated mRNA was done with the MessageAmp II aRNA Amplification Kit, which involved a roughly 17-hour in vitro transcription at 37 degrees C. The Dynabeads mRNA DIRECT Purification Kit was used to isolate mRNA for TCR sequencing. A second roughly 27-cycle Phusion PCR added indexed Illumina adapters, and products were purified with AMPure XP beads. In the original analysis: Custom Perl scripts were used to pool TCR sequences that encoded the same protein, to remove out-of-frame sequences, and to calculate the abundance of each clonotype. Any TCR sequence supported by only a single read was excluded from analysis. Repertoire metrics included Shannon entropy, Gini index, clonality, richness, and frequency of TCRs shared between repertoires. The raw public data were reprocessed by TCRdb itself: fastp quality trimming at Q25, MiXCR clonotype calling, in-frame beta chains only. Entries that share a CDR3 protein sequence are merged under the most common genes and DNA. The V and J calls were determined by TCRdb, not by the authors. In all, the sample holds about 39,000 distinct CDR3 sequences, and 25% to 40% of those were seen once. The ten most abundant clones make up around 3.5% of the sample.

The data derive from a study of low-dose radiotherapy and immunotherapy resistance in tumors (dated by TCRdb to 2021 to 2024). Concerning the study at large: In Cohort 1, 0.5 Gy per fraction was delivered every 2 weeks, and a total PTV dose of 6.5 Gy was prescribed. Intravenous cyclophosphamide at 200 mg/m2 was administered every two weeks, one day ahead of each radiation and immunotherapy administration. Patients were given nivolumab as a 240 mg flat dose every two weeks and ipilimumab at 1 mg/kg every six weeks, with both drugs delivered intravenously. Patients took aspirin 300 mg orally once daily for four cycles, starting on cycle 1 day 1. Cohort 2 received 1 Gy per fraction every two weeks, with a total of 13 Gy over 26 weeks. Eight patients were included in the translational analysis, namely three from the first dose cohort plus the first five from the second dose cohort. No randomization into treatment groups was done for the people taking part in the trial.

V loses 6 bases, J loses 1 base, and the germline ends lie 13 bases apart. The CDR3 runs 15 residues from the cysteine to the phenylalanine. Left in the record is the CDR3 DNA by itself, 45 bases read in frame from the first base. CDR1 and CDR2 are read off the germline V gene as SGHTA and FQGNSA. What the time point label conveys for this sample: before trial treatment. The donors came from RACIN, which was a single-arm phase I dose-escalation trial that paired nivolumab and ipilimumab with aspirin, low-dose cyclophosphamide and low-dose radiotherapy. Patients with advanced, TIL-negative solid tumors were considered eligible.

The rearrangement joined TRBV7-2 to TRBJ1-5; the D gene assignment is ambiguous. This sequence was found in a male donor with gallbladder cancer. The source was PBMCs, collected before treatment. The DNA sequence is given as TGTGCCAGCAGTATCGGGGTGGCGAGCAATCAGCCCCAGCATTTT. It specifies CASSIGVASNQPQHF. The entire variable domain, with the stretches around the CDR3 drawn from the reference TRBV7-2 and TRBJ1-5 proteins, is GAGVSQSPSNKVTEKGKDVELRCDPISGHTALYWYRQSLGQGLEFLIYFQGNSAPDKSGLPSDRFSAERTGGSVSTLTIQRTQQEDSAVYLCASSIGVASNQPQHFGDGTRLSIL.